This T cell receptor (beta chain) was obtained from a study of cytomegalovirus exposure and HLA in healthy donors. General study results and limits: The classifier reportedly diagnosed cytomegalovirus status with high sensitivity and specificity.

The V segment lost 4 bases and the J segment 7 bases; nucleotides outside the gene matches: 8. Germline lookup yields CDR1 SGHRS and CDR2 YFSETQ. The CDR3 contains 15 residues. This clone has a single count. Antigen specificity is unknown. Measured with immunoSEQ multiplex PCR; TCRdb has only the in-frame clones, and not every one. The repertoire holds 97,000 or so clones, with about 95% as singletons. The V and J genes are TRBV5-1 and TRBJ1-4; 9 positions match TRBD1. The sample comprised PBMCs. The clonotype originates from a young woman in good health and CMV-seronegative. The CDR3 reads CASSVSQGATEKLFF. The CDR3 region has the DNA TGCGCCAGCAGCGTCTCACAGGGGGCGACTGAAAAACTGTTTTTT.